A single sample gave rise to the 2 T cell receptor beta chains below, sequenced in a study of PD-1 blockade in classical Hodgkin lymphoma. Brentuximab vedotin exposure varied among the patients, all of whom had relapsed after autologous stem cell transplantation. Profiled with immunoSEQ multiplex PCR; TCRdb holds only in-frame clones, not every one. The sample has tens of thousands of clones, 90% to 95% seen once; the top ten hold about 8%. Here the sequenced sample was peripheral blood mononuclear cells (PBMCs), taken at baseline. The source is a human donor with classical Hodgkin lymphoma.

This chain joins TRBV7-8 and TRBJ2-1; D is unclear. Germline V gene data show CDR1 as SGHVS and CDR2 as FQNEAQ. This CDR3 region has 16 residues. Trimming took off 3 bases at V and 12 bases at J, with 24 bases between the two ends. The CDR3, as DNA: TGTGCCAGCAGCTTTCGAGAGCTTTTGGTGGCTTCTGGGCAGTTCTTC. It encodes CASSFRELLVASGQFF.

The chain recombines TRBV5-1 with TRBJ2-1; 10 nucleotides match TRBD2. The CDR3 spans 14 residues. The V segment lost 7 bases and the J segment 7 bases; nucleotides outside the gene matches: 8. Germline CDR1 reads SGHRS; CDR2 reads YFSETQ. CDR3 in DNA: TGCGCCAGCCTCAGCGGGGGGGCTCGAAATGAGCAGTTCTTC. Protein sequence: CASLSGGARNEQFF.